The TCR beta chain described here comes from a study of Graves' ophthalmopathy and Graves' hyperthyroidism. Background on the study: No treatment had been given when peripheral blood was collected at initial diagnosis.

The sequenced template was RNA, covering the TCR beta CDR3 region. The library came from an HTBI-primed first-round RT-PCR and a second-round multiplex PCR. Each CDR3 protein gets one entry after TCRdb re-called the multiplex PCR reads with MiXCR. The sample has some 210,000 distinct CDR3 sequences, 25% to 30% seen once. Moderate-to-severe activity, CAS ≥3, NOSPECS ≥4 and duration under 3 months were recorded for donors with ophthalmopathy. It was from 10 ml of fresh peripheral blood that the PBMCs came. This CDR3 comprises 15 residues. The V segment lost 6 bases and the J segment 3 bases; nucleotides outside the gene matches: 7. The V gene's germline CDR1 is MNHNS and CDR2 SASEGT. General study findings and limits: Predictions made by the model for ophthalmopathy progression reached 65% to 71% sensitivity and less than 80% specificity.

Concerning this clonotype itself: Its cognate antigen is unknown.

Sequenced material: peripheral blood. The chain links TRBV6-1 to TRBJ2-5; 10 nucleotides align to TRBD1. This TCR came from a man in his forties or fifties with Graves' ophthalmopathy. The CDR3 reads CASRLRDRGKETQYF. CDR3 bases: TGTGCCAGCAGACTAAGGGACAGGGGCAAAGAGACCCAGTACTTC.